A single sample gave rise to the 26 T cell receptor beta chains below, sequenced in a study of T cells in localized non-small cell lung cancer. The method was immunoSEQ multiplex PCR; TCRdb's version includes in-frame clones alone and lacks a portion of them. The sample holds around 20,000 clones, roughly nine tenths seen once. This specimen was peripheral blood, taken before any cancer treatment. These receptors all stem from a woman aged 35 to 69 with stage I lung adenocarcinoma.

This sequence joins TRBV9 and TRBJ2-3, with 12 bases fitting TRBD2. This CDR3 contains 15 residues. Germline CDR1 is SGDLS and CDR2 is YYNGEE. J lost 6 bases, V lost 3 bases, and 5 bases had no gene match. The CDR3 region is CASSDPTSGGDTQYF. CDR3 coding DNA: TGTGCCAGCAGCGACCCGACTAGCGGGGGTGATACGCAGTATTTT.

This clone showed up just once. V and J are TRBV2 and TRBJ1-1; D gene unclear. Deletions cut 10 bases from V and 3 bases from J, with 9 bases between. CDR1 and CDR2 from the germline V gene are SNHLY and FYNNEI. The CDR3 covers 11 residues. The chain's CDR3 is CANFRDTEAFF. In DNA, the CDR3 is TGTGCCAATTTTAGGGACACTGAAGCTTTCTTT.

The chain joins TRBV5-1 to TRBJ2-5, with TRBD1 matching over 9 bases. V was pared by 6 bases and J by 4 bases, with 4 bases of the junction left unmatched. Germline V gene data show CDR1 as SGHRS and CDR2 as YFSETQ. The CDR3 has 13 amino acids. DNA of the CDR3: TGCGCCAGCAACAGGGGGCATGGAGAGACCCAGTACTTC. Encoded protein: CASNRGHGETQYF. The full variable domain, completed using reference TRBV5-1 and TRBJ2-5, is KAGVTQTPRYLIKTRGQQVTLSCSPISGHRSVSWYQQTPGQGLQFLFEYFSETQRNKGNFPGRFSGRQFSNSRSEMNVSTLELGDSALYLCASNRGHGETQYFGPGTRLLVL.

This rearrangement joins TRBV27 to TRBJ2-1; possibly TRBD1 or TRBD2 for D (5 bases each). Between the trimmed V and J ends, which lost 0 bases and 4 bases, there was a span of 10 bases. The CDR3 totals 15 residues. The germline gives CDR1 MNHEY, CDR2 SMNVEV (reference sequence). CDR3 sequence: CASSLSQDLYNEQFF. In nucleotides, the CDR3 is TGTGCCAGCAGTTTATCACAGGACTTGTACAATGAGCAGTTCTTC.

V and J are TRBV10-3 and TRBJ2-3; 10 nucleotides match TRBD1. This CDR3 spans 19 amino acids. V lost 8 bases to trimming and J lost 4 bases; unmatched junction nucleotides: 21. Looked up from germline, CDR1 is ENHRY and CDR2 is SYGVKD. Here the CDR3 reads CAISELPGQGKVVADTQYF. The CDR3 coding sequence is TGTGCCATCTCCGAGCTTCCGGGACAGGGGAAAGTCGTCGCAGATACGCAGTATTTT.

The CDR3 region has the DNA TGTGCCAGCAGCCCCAGGGGACAGTTGTATAGCAATCAGCCCCAGCATTTT. It specifies CASSPRGQLYSNQPQHF. The chain joins TRBV7-2 to TRBJ1-5; the match to TRBD1 covers 7 bases. V dropped 5 bases and J dropped 0; count of bases not matched to a gene: 10. This CDR3 is 17 amino acids long. Germline V gene data show CDR1 as SGHTA and CDR2 as FQGNSA.

The chain recombines TRBV10-3 with TRBJ1-6, with D unresolved. Deletions cut 7 bases from V and 10 bases from J, with 2 bases between. In germline, CDR1 is ENHRY, CDR2 SYGVKD. The CDR3 runs to 9 residues. DNA for the CDR3: TGTGCCATCAACTCACCCCTCCACTTT. Translating gives CAINSPLHF.

This clone appeared a single time. The chain employs TRBV5-6 and TRBJ2-7; TRBD1 aligns across 7 bases. The CDR3 contains 14 residues. Germline CDR1 SGHDT, CDR2 YYEEEE. With V trimmed by 1 base and J by 3 bases, 4 bases remained unmatched. The chain's CDR3 is CASSLSNRGYEQYF. CDR3 nucleotides: TGTGCCAGCAGCTTGAGTAACAGGGGCTACGAGCAGTACTTC.

DNA of the CDR3: TGTGCCAGCAGCTCGGGACAGGGCAATCAGCCCCAGCATTTT. Encoded protein: CASSSGQGNQPQHF. The chain carries TRBV7-2 and TRBJ1-5; 8 bases fit TRBD1. V lost 4 bases, J lost 2 bases, and 1 base stayed unmatched. The CDR3 is made up of 14 amino acids. Germline CDR1 reads SGHTA; CDR2 reads FQGNSA.

V is TRBV6-1 and J is TRBJ1-1; possible D gene TRBD1, 6 bases. The germline gives CDR1 MNHNS, CDR2 SASEGT. The CDR3 has 15 residues. Trimming shortened V by 2 bases and J by 0 bases, and 10 bases separated the two germline ends. DNA of the CDR3: TGTGCCAGCAGTGAAAGGACAGCGATGAACACTGAAGCTTTCTTT. The encoded protein is CASSERTAMNTEAFF.

The chain uses TRBV19 and TRBJ2-1; D remains ambiguous. CDR1 LNHDA and CDR2 SQIVND come from the germline V gene (reference sequence). Deletions cut 6 bases from V and 0 bases from J, with 9 bases between. The CDR3 length is 14 residues. The CDR3 protein is CASSIPSSYNEQFF. The CDR3 DNA is TGTGCCAGTAGCATCCCTAGCTCCTACAATGAGCAGTTCTTC.

The chain employs TRBV6-1 and TRBJ1-6, with D maybe TRBD1 (5 bases). The length of the CDR3 is 17 residues. The V gene's germline CDR1 is MNHNS and CDR2 SASEGT. Trimming shortened V by 2 bases and J by 7 bases, and 18 bases separated the two germline ends. The CDR3 region has the DNA TGTGCCAGCAGTGAAACGGTTAACCTTGGGACGAATTCACCCCTCCACTTT. Translation: CASSETVNLGTNSPLHF.

This rearrangement joins TRBV5-5 to TRBJ1-5; the match to TRBD1 covers 7 bases. There are 14 residues in the CDR3. V gave up 2 bases and J gave up 5 bases; unmatched junction bases: 4. The germline CDR1 and CDR2 sequences are SGHKS and YYEKEE (reference sequence). The CDR3 is CASSFRGGDQPQHF. CDR3 DNA sequence: TGTGCCAGCAGCTTCAGGGGGGGAGATCAGCCCCAGCATTTT.

The chain employs TRBV6-5 and TRBJ2-1, with D perhaps matching TRBD1 (6 bases). Germline-derived CDR1 and CDR2 are MNHEY and SVGAGI. The CDR3 extends over 12 amino acids. V lost 9 bases, J lost 7 bases, and 13 bases lay in between. The CDR3 DNA follows: TGTGCCAGTGGGGACAATCCTAATGAGCAGTTCTTC. Protein product: CASGDNPNEQFF.

About this clone: Different DNA sequences within this sample yield the same CDR3. This chain links TRBV19 with TRBJ2-3, with TRBD2 identical over 7 bases. The germline V gene encodes CDR1 LNHDA and CDR2 SQIVND (reference sequence). The ends lost 3 bases at V and 1 base at J; junction bases unmatched: 1. This CDR3 has 14 residues. The CDR3 protein is CASSIAGGTDTQYF. The CDR3 region has the DNA TGTGCCAGTAGTATCGCGGGAGGCACAGATACGCAGTATTTT. The variable domain in full, with the rest retrieved from reference TRBV19 and TRBJ2-3, is DGGITQSPKYLFRKEGQNVTLSCEQNLNHDAMYWYRQDPGQGLRLIYYSQIVNDFQKGDIAEGYSVSREKKESFPLTVTSAQKNPTAFYLCASSIAGGTDTQYFGPGTRLTVL.

The chain recombines TRBV28 with TRBJ1-1, with 7 bases aligning to TRBD1. The germline CDR1 and CDR2 sequences are MDHEN and SYDVKM. With V trimmed by 2 bases and J by 6 bases, 3 bases remained unmatched. The CDR3 spans 13 residues. The CDR3 region has the DNA TGTGCCAGCAGTTTAGGGACAGACTCTGAAGCTTTCTTT. It encodes CASSLGTDSEAFF.

J is TRBJ2-7 and V is TRBV28; 9 bases line up with TRBD1. The ends lost 3 bases at V and 6 bases at J; junction bases unmatched: 3. The germline gives CDR1 MDHEN, CDR2 SYDVKM. This CDR3 has 13 amino acids. This CDR3 reads CASSFGTGLEQYF. The CDR3 DNA follows: TGTGCCAGCAGTTTCGGGACAGGGCTCGAGCAGTACTTC.

This clone appeared a single time. This rearrangement joins TRBV2 to TRBJ2-5; TRBD1 agrees at 10 bases. Germline CDR1 SNHLY, CDR2 FYNNEI. V was pared by 6 bases and J by 5 bases, with 9 bases of the junction left unmatched. The CDR3 runs 15 residues. CDR3 nucleotides: TGTGCCAGCAGGCCCCGACAGGGGGCTAGGGAGACCCAGTACTTC. Residues: CASRPRQGARETQYF.

The V gene is TRBV6-5, the J gene TRBJ1-2; a weak D match, TRBD1 (5 bases). CDR3 length equals 13 residues. V lost 6 bases and J 4 bases, leaving 12 bases between the germline ends. Germline V lookup: CDR1 MNHEY, CDR2 SVGAGI. The CDR3 nucleotides are TGTGCCAGCAGCCGCGACAGCTTCTATGGCTACACCTTC. Amino acids: CASSRDSFYGYTF.

This sequence joins TRBV2 and TRBJ2-5; TRBD1 matches 9 bases. This CDR3 comprises 12 residues. Germline-derived CDR1 and CDR2 are SNHLY and FYNNEI. V was pared by 6 bases and J by 14 bases, with 10 bases of the junction left unmatched. CDR3 in amino acids: CASSPTRDRVYF. CDR3 coding DNA: TGTGCCAGCAGCCCTACCCGGGACAGGGTATACTTC.

V and J are TRBV30 and TRBJ1-5; D is undetermined. Trimming pared 5 bases from V and 0 bases from J, leaving 11 bases between. The CDR3 contains 14 residues. Germline V lookup: CDR1 GTSNPN, CDR2 SVGIG (reference sequence). Written as DNA, the CDR3 is TGTGCCTGGGGAAGAGGATATAGCAATCAGCCCCAGCATTTT. Residues: CAWGRGYSNQPQHF. The full variable domain, in which reference TRBV30 and TRBJ1-5 provide the parts outside the CDR3, is SQTIHQWPATLVQPVGSPLSLECTVEGTSNPNLYWYRQAAGRGLQLLFYSVGIGQISSEVPQNLSASRPQDRQFILSSKKLLLSDSGFYLCAWGRGYSNQPQHFGDGTRLSIL.

The rearrangement links TRBV7-6 to TRBJ2-3, with a tentative D call TRBD2 (5 bases). V was trimmed by 3 bases and J by 0 bases, leaving 13 bases between them. CDR1 and CDR2 from the germline V gene are SGHVS and FNYEAQ. This CDR3 comprises 16 residues. The CDR3 is CASSFERRTSTDTQYF. CDR3 nucleotide sequence: TGTGCCAGCAGCTTCGAGCGGAGGACTAGCACAGATACGCAGTATTTT. Full variable domain (missing parts from reference TRBV7-6 and TRBJ2-3): GAGVSQSPRYKVTKRGQDVALRCDPISGHVSLYWYRQALGQGPEFLTYFNYEAQQDKSGLPNDRFSAERPEGSISTLTIQRTEQRDSAMYRCASSFERRTSTDTQYFGPGTRLTVL.

The V gene is TRBV28, the J gene TRBJ1-4, with D maybe TRBD1 (5 bases). Germline values: CDR1 MDHEN, CDR2 SYDVKM. Trimming removed 3 bases from V and 7 bases from J, with 12 bases in between. The CDR3 length is 14 residues. The CDR3 reads CASSLSAGPEKLFF. The CDR3 DNA sequence: TGTGCCAGCAGTTTGTCGGCGGGGCCTGAAAAACTGTTTTTT.

This rearrangement joins TRBV7-2 to TRBJ1-1; D might be TRBD1 (5 bases). Deletions cut 3 bases from V and 5 bases from J, with 22 bases between. The length of the CDR3 is 17 residues. Germline V gene data show CDR1 as SGHTA and CDR2 as FQGNSA. CDR3 bases: TGTGCCAGCAGCTTCTACCTCGTCCGGGGGGAAGGGACTGAAGCTTTCTTT. This codes for CASSFYLVRGEGTEAFF.

The chain recombines TRBV6-5 with TRBJ1-2, with 12 positions matching TRBD1. Looked up from germline, CDR1 is MNHEY and CDR2 is SVGAGI. J gave up 4 bases and V 7 bases, and 7 bases lay outside the gene matches. This CDR3 is 15 amino acids long. In DNA, the CDR3 is TGTGCCAGCATACCGGGACAGGGGGCTCTCTATGGCTACACCTTC. Its protein is CASIPGQGALYGYTF.

The chain has TRBV4-2 and TRBJ2-3; 8 bases line up with TRBD2. After removal of 3 bases from V and 6 bases from J, the junction contained 14 bases not matched to a gene. This CDR3 has 17 residues. The germline CDR1 and CDR2 sequences are LGHNA and YNFKEQ. The CDR3 reads CASSQGPSGSARDTQYF. The CDR3 DNA sequence: TGTGCCAGCAGCCAGGGCCCGAGCGGGAGCGCTCGGGATACGCAGTATTTT.